This T cell receptor (beta chain) was recovered during a study of beta chain features in type 1 diabetes. On the study more broadly: Analysis included 107,917,701 sorted cells drawn from all samples.

In the case of this clone: What it binds is unknown.

Study results and caveats: In every one of the four CD4+ subsets, TCRB CDR3s were moderately but significantly shorter in Type 1 diabetes patients. Naive, central memory and Treg TCRB repertoires seemed to resemble each other more closely in patients than they did in healthy donors.

Expressed TCRB transcripts were sequenced because the entire RNA isolate underwent reverse transcription. Naive, central memory and regulatory T cell samples averaged approximately 3.6 million immunoSEQ reads each. Profiling relied on immunoSEQ multiplex PCR, and the TCRdb table lists in-frame clones only, not all of them. The data hold some 240,000 clones, with more than 15% observed a single time. The germline CDR1 and CDR2 sequences are SGDLS and YYNGEE. Trimming removed 8 bases from V and 2 bases from J; junction bases left unmatched: 8. The CDR3 consists of 16 residues. The receptor comes from a man aged 30 to 45 with type 1 diabetes. V and J are TRBV9 and TRBJ2-3; 13 nucleotides align to TRBD2. Source material: naive CD4+ T cells from blood. The CDR3: CASTPGLAGITDTQYF. Here the CDR3 DNA reads TGTGCCAGTACTCCGGGACTAGCGGGAATCACAGATACGCAGTATTTT.